This TCR beta chain was identified in a study of T cell clonality in common variable immunodeficiency. Study-level points and caveats: Reportedly, TCR beta sequences from common variable immunodeficiency showed fewer deletions and N-nucleotide insertions. CVID subjects had higher TCRbeta clonality than healthy controls, most marked in about a third.

CVID and control samples used equivalent genomic DNA input. This table comes from immunoSEQ multiplex PCR, and its TCRdb copy is limited to in-frame clones, with some not included. The table lists tens of thousands of clones, no singletons, with about 5% in the top ten. This clone was counted many times. Its target is not known. The material sequenced was peripheral blood mononuclear cells. The sequence derives from a person between 18 and 75 years old in good health.

The part of the CDR3 DNA that was read is TGTGCCAGCAGCACAGGACAGGGTCCAGATACG. Encoded protein: CASSTGQGPDT. The complete CDR3 sequence is CASSTGQGPDTQYF. V usage is TRBV11-3 and J usage is TRBJ2-3; 8 nucleotides match TRBD1. The read ends 3 residues early relative to the CDR3; the germline J gene fills the gap. Germline V gene lookup returns CDR1 SGHNT and CDR2 YENEEA. This CDR3 region has 14 residues. Trimming cost V 5 bases and J 4 bases; bases outside gene matches: 5.